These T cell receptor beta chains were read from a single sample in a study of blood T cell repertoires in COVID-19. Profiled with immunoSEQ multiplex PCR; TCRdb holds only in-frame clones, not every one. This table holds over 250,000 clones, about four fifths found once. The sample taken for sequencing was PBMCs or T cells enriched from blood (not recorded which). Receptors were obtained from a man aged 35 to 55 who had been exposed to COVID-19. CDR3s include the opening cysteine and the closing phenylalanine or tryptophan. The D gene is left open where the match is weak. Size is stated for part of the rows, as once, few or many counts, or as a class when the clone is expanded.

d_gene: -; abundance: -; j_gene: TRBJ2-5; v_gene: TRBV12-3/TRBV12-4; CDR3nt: TGTGCCAGCAGTTTAAGTGCAGGGTTTTTTGACTTC; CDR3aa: CASSLSAGFFDF
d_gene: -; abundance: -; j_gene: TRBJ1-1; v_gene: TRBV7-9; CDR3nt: TGTGCCAGCACCAGGCCCCGAGGGAACACTGAAGCTTTCTTT; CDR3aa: CASTRPRGNTEAFF
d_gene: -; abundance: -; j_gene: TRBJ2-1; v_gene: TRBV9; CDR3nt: TGTGCCAGCAGCCAACAGACCAGGGGACGATACAATGAGCAGTTCTTC; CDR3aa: CASSQQTRGRYNEQFF
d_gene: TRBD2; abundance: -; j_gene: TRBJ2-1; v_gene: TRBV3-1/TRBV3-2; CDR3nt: TGTGCCAGCGGGCTAGCGGGCCCCAATGAGCAGTTCTTC; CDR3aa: CASGLAGPNEQFF
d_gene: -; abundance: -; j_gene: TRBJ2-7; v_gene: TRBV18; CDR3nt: TGTGCCAGCTCAACCGACTCTACCTCCTACGAGCAGTACTTC; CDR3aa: CASSTDSTSYEQYF
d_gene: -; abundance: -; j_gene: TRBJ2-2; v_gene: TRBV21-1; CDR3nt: TGTGCCAGCAGCAAAGTTGCGGTCGGGGAGCTGTTTTTT; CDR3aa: CASSKVAVGELFF
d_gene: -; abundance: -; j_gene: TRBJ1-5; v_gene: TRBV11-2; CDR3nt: TGTGCCAGCAGCTTAGTTGGCAGCAATCAGCCCCAGCATTTT; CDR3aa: CASSLVGSNQPQHF
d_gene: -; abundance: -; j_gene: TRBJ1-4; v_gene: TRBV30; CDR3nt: TGTGCCTGGAGCAGGGCGGTCGTCGGGGAAAAACTGTTTTTT; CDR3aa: CAWSRAVVGEKLFF
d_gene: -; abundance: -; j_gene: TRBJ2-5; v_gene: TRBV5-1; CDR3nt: TGCGCCAGCTCCCTTGGGCCCCAAGAGACCCAGTACTTC; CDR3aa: CASSLGPQETQYF
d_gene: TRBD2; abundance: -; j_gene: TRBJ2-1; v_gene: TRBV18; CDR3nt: TGTGCCAGCTCACCCGAGACAGTTAGCGGGGTTTACAATGAGCAGTTCTTC; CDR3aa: CASSPETVSGVYNEQFF
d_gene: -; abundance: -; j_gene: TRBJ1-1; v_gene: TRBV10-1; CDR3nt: TGCGCCAGCAGCCTAGGCATGAACACTGAAGCTTTCTTT; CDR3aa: CASSLGMNTEAFF
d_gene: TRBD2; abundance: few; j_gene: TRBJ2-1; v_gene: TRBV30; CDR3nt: TGTGCCTGGTTAGCGGGATATGAGCAGTTCTTC; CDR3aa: CAWLAGYEQFF
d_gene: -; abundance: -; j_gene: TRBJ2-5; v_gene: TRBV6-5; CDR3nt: TGTGCCACCGGGATCAAGGGAGAGACCCAGTACTTC; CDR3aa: CATGIKGETQYF
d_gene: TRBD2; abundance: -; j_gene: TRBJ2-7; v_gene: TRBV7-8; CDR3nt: TGTGCCAGCAGCTTCTCCCAGACTAGCGGAGCGGTGTACTTC; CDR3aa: CASSFSQTSGAVYF
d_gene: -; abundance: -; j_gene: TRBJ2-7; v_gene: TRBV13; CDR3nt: TGTGCCAGCAGCTTAGAGAACAGCCTCTACGAGCAGTACTTC; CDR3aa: CASSLENSLYEQYF
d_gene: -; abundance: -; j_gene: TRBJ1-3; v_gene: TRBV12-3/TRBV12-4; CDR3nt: TGTGCCAGCAGCAACTCTGGAAACACCATATATTTT; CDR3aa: CASSNSGNTIYF
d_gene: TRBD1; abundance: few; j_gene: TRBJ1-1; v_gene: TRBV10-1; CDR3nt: TGCGCCAGCAGTGACGACGGACAGGGCTTCCCAGGAGCTTTCTTT; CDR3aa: CASSDDGQGFPGAFF
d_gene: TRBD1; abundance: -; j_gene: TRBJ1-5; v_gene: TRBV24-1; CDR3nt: TGTGCCACCAGTGATGCGACAGGGGTTTCGCCCCAGCATTTT; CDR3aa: CATSDATGVSPQHF
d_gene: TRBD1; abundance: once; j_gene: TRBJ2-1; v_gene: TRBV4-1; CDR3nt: TGCGCCAGCAGCCTAGTAACAGGGGGGATGTACAATGAGCAGTTCTTC; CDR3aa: CASSLVTGGMYNEQFF
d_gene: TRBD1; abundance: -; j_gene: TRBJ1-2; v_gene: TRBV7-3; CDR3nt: TGTGCCAGCAGCCCGACAGGGGTGGGAGAGGGCTACACCTTC; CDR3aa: CASSPTGVGEGYTF
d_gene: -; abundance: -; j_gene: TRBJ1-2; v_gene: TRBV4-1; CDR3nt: TGCGCCAGCAGCCAAGATGTAACAGCATTTAACTATGGCTACACCTTC; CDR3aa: CASSQDVTAFNYGYTF
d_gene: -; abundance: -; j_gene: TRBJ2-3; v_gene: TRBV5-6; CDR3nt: TGTGCCAGCAGCTTCGTCCGGAGCACAGATACGCAGTATTTT; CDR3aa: CASSFVRSTDTQYF
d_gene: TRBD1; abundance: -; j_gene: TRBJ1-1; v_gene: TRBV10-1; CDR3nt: TGCGCCAGCAGCAAATCACAGGGGGCGAACACTGAAGCTTTCTTT; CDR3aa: CASSKSQGANTEAFF
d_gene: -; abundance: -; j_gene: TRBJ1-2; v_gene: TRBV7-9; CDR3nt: TGTGCCAGCAGCTTAGCTTGGGGGGGCTATGGCTACACCTTC; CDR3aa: CASSLAWGGYGYTF
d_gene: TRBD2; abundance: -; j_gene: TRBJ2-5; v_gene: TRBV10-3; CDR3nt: TGTGCCATCTCCGGGGGAGCGGGAGAAGGGGAGACCCAGTACTTC; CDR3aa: CAISGGAGEGETQYF
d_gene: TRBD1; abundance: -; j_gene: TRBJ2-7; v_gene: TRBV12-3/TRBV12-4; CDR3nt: TGTGCCAGCAGTTTACGGGACAGGGGGCCTTCGCGATTC; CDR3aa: CASSLRDRGPSRF
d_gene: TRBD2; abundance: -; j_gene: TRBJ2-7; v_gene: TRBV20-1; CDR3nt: TGCAGTGCTAGTCCCAGAGCGGGAGGGTACGAGCAGTACTTC; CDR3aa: CSASPRAGGYEQYF
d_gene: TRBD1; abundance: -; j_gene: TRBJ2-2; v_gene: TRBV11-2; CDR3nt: TGTGCCAGCAGCTTAGATAAGGGGACAGCCCAAGCGAACACCGGGGAGCTGTTTTTT; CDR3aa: CASSLDKGTAQANTGELFF
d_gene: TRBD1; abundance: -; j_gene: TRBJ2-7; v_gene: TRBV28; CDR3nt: TGTGCCAGCAGCCTGATAGGGGACAGCTACGAGCAGTACTTC; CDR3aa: CASSLIGDSYEQYF
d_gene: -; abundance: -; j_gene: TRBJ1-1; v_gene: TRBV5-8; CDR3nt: TGTGCCAGCAGCTGGCTCGATAGCAGGAACACTGAAGCTTTCTTT; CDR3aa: CASSWLDSRNTEAFF
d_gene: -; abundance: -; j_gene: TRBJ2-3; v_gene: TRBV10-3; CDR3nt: TGTGCCATCAGACAGGATACTACCACAGATACGCAGTATTTT; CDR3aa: CAIRQDTTTDTQYF
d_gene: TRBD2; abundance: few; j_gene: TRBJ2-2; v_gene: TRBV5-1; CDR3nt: TGCGCCAGCAGCTTCGGAGCGGGAGCCTCCGGGGAGCTGTTTTTT; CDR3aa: CASSFGAGASGELFF
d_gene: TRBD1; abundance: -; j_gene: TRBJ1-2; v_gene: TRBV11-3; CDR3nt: TGTGCCAGCAGCTTAGATCTGACGGGACAGGGGAACTATGGCTACACCTTC; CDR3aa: CASSLDLTGQGNYGYTF
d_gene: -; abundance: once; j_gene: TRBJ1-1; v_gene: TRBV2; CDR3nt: TGTGCCAGCAGAGGTCAATACGGGAAGACTGAAGCTTTCTTT; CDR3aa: CASRGQYGKTEAFF
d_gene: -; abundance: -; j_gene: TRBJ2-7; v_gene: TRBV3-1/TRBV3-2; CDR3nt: TGTGCCAGCAGCCAGAACAGGGTCGAGCAGTACTTC; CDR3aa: CASSQNRVEQYF
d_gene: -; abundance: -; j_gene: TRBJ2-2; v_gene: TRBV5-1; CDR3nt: TGCGCCAGCAGCTCTACGACAGGGAACACCGGGGAGCTGTTTTTT; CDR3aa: CASSSTTGNTGELFF
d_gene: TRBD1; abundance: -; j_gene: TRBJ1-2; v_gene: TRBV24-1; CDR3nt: TGTGCCACCAGTGTTGGGACAGGAGGTTACTATGGCTACACCTTC; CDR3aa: CATSVGTGGYYGYTF
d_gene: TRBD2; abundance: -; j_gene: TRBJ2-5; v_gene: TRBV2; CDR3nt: TGTGCCAGCAAATGGGTGGCTAGCGGGAGAGAGACCCAGTACTTC; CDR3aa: CASKWVASGRETQYF
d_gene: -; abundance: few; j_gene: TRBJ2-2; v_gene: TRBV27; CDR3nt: TGTGCCAGCAGCAACTACGCGAACACCGGGGAGCTGTTTTTT; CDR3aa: CASSNYANTGELFF
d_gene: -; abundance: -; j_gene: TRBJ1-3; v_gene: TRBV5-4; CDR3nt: TGTGCCAGCAGCCCGGACAGTTTTGGAAACACCATATATTTT; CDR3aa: CASSPDSFGNTIYF
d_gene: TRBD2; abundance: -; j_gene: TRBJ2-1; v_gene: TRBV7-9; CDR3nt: TGTGCCAGCAGCTCCACTAGCGGGAGGGCCTTTCGGGAGCAGTTCTTC; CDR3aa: CASSSTSGRAFREQFF
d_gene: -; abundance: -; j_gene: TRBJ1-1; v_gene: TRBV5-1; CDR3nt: TGCGCCAGCAGCTTGGCTGGCTTCGGGTTGACGGGGATGACTGAAGCTTTCTTT; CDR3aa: CASSLAGFGLTGMTEAFF
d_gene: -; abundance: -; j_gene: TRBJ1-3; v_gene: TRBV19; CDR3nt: TGTGCCAGTAGTACGGGAAAAGGGGGATCATTTGGAAACACCATATATTTT; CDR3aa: CASSTGKGGSFGNTIYF
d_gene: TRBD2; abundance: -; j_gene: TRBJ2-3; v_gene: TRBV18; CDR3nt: TGTGCCAGCTCACTACAAGCGGGAGAGGATACGCAGTATTTT; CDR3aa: CASSLQAGEDTQYF
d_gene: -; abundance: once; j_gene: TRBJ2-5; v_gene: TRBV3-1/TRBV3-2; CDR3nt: TGTGCCAGCAGCCAAGGTCGGGGTAAGGAGACCCAGTACTTC; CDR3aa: CASSQGRGKETQYF
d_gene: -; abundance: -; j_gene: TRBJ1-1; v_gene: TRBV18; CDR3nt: TGTGCCAGCTCACCACCTGGGAGGGCGAACACTGAAGCTTTCTTT; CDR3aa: CASSPPGRANTEAFF
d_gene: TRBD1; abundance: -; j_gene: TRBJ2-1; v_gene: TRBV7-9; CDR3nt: TGTGCCAGCACACAGGGGGCCGGTGAGCAGTTCTTC; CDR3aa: CASTQGAGEQFF
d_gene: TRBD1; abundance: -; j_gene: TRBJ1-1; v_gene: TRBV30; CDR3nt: TGTGCCTGGAAGACAGGGGACCGACTGGGAGCTTTCTTT; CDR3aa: CAWKTGDRLGAFF
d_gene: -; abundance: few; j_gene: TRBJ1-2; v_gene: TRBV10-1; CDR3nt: TGCGCCAGCAGTGATAGAAGCCACCCAAAGAGCTATGGCTACACCTTC; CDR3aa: CASSDRSHPKSYGYTF
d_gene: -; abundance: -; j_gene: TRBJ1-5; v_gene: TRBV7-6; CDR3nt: TGTGCCAGCAGCTTAGAAACGGGTTTCAATCAGCCCCAGCATTTT; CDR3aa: CASSLETGFNQPQHF
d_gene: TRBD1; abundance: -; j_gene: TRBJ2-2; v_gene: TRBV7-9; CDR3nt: TGTGCCAGCAGCTTCCGACAGGGTCTTGTCGCCGGGGAGCTGTTTTTT; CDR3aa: CASSFRQGLVAGELFF
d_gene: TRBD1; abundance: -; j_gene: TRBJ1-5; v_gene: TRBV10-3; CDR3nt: TGTGCCATCAGTGAGGTAACAGGGGGCAATCAGCCCCAGCATTTT; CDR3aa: CAISEVTGGNQPQHF
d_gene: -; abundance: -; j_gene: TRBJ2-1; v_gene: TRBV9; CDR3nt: TGTGCCAGCAGCCCACGTATGGTCCGGTTAAACAATGAGCAGTTCTTC; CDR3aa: CASSPRMVRLNNEQFF
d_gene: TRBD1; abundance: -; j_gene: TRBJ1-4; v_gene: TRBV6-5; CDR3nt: TGTGCCAGCAGTACAGGGGGCTATTATGAAAAACTGTTTTTT; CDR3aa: CASSTGGYYEKLFF
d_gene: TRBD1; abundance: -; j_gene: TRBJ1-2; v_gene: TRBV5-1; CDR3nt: TGCGCCAGCAGCCCTAGACAGGGTGATGGCTACACCTTC; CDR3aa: CASSPRQGDGYTF
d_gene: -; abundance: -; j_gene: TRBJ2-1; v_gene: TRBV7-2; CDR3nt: TGTGCCAGCAGCTTAGGGTGGAGGTCAAACGATGAGCAGTTCTTC; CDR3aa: CASSLGWRSNDEQFF
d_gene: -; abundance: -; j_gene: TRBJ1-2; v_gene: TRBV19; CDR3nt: TGTGCCATTACCAGGATGGATTATTATGGCTACACCTTC; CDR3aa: CAITRMDYYGYTF
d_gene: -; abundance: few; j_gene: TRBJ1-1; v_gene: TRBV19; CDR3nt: TGTGCCAGTAGCCCAGGGTCTATGAACACTGAAGCTTTCTTT; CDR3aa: CASSPGSMNTEAFF
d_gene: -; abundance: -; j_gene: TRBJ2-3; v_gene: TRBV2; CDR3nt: TGTGCCAGCAGGGGGGGGGCCTTATATCATTTT; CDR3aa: CASRGGALYHF
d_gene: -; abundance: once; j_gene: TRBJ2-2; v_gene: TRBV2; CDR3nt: TGTGCCAGCACCAGGGAGAACACCGGGGAGCTGTTTTTT; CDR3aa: CASTRENTGELFF